This entry describes one T cell receptor (beta chain). Source study methods: Estimation of nucleated cell counts was performed using reference gene primer amplification. This table comes from immunoSEQ multiplex PCR, and its TCRdb copy is limited to in-frame clones, with some not included. V, J and clone size were drawn from that table, and D and trimming were deduced from the DNA. Counted here are tens of thousands of clones, roughly 90% occurring once; the ten biggest clones make up roughly 2%. This specimen comes from a study of blood T cell repertoires in COVID-19. Study overall: Sites in the United States, Italy and Spain provided acute and convalescent COVID-19 samples. In each case, the material was cDNA or gDNA derived from T cells, B-cell-depleted T cells, or PBMCs.

The CDR3 has 11 amino acids. Germline CDR1 DFQATT, CDR2 SNEGSKA (reference sequence). Losses at the gene ends were 3 bases for V and 14 bases for J; bases not matched to a gene: 7. The V gene is TRBV20-1, the J gene TRBJ1-2; 9 bases are a match to TRBD1. The sequenced material came from peripheral blood. This clonotype was sampled from a man aged 25 to 45 with acute or convalescent COVID-19. The CDR3 is CSARPPTGGTF. CDR3 DNA: TGCAGTGCTAGGCCGCCGACAGGGGGGACCTTC.